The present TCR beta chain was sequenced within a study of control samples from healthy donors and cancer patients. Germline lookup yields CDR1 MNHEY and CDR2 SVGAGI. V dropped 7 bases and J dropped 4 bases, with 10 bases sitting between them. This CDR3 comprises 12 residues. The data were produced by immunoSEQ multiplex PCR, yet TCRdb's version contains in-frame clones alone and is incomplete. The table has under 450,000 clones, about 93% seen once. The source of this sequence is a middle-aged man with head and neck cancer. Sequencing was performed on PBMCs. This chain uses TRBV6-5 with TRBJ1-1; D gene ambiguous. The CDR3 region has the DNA TGTGCCAGCATAGGTGGTCCCACTGAAGCTTTCTTT. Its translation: CASIGGPTEAFF.